The entry below describes one T cell receptor (beta chain). The sample belongs to a study of blood T cell repertoires in COVID-19. Overall study context: From the United States, Italy and Spain came samples of acute and convalescent COVID-19.

V shed 0 bases, J shed 3 bases, and the junction held 8 bases outside the gene matches. This CDR3 is 18 amino acids long. Germline-derived CDR1 and CDR2 are LGHNA and YSLEER. Original processing notes: Reference gene primer amplification in the assay estimated nucleated cell counts. TCRdb keeps only in-frame clones here, not all; method: immunoSEQ multiplex PCR. The V and J calls and clone size were taken over from that table, and D and trimming were inferred from the DNA. Of around 140,000 clones in the sample, 85% to 90% were seen once. This chain links TRBV4-3 with TRBJ1-6; the match to TRBD1 covers 7 bases. The sample was peripheral blood. The TCR sequence derives from a man in his fifties with active COVID-19. The CDR3 is CASSQDPFDRDYNSPLHF. The CDR3 DNA reads as TGCGCCAGCAGCCAAGACCCATTTGACAGGGACTATAATTCACCCCTCCACTTT.